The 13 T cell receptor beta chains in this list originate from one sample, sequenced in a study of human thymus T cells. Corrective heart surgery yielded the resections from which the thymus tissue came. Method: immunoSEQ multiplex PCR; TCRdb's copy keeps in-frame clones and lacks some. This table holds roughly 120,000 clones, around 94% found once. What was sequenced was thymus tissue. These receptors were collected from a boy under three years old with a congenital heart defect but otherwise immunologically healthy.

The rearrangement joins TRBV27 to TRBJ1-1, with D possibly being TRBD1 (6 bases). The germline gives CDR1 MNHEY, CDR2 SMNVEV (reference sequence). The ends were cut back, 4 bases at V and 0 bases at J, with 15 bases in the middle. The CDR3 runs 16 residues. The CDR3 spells CASSSFPTGLNTEAFF. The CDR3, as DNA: TGTGCCAGCAGTTCATTTCCCACAGGGCTGAACACTGAAGCTTTCTTT.

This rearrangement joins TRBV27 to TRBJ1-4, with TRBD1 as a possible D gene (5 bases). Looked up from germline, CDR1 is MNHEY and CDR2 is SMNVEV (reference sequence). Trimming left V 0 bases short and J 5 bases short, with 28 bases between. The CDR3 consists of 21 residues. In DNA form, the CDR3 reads TGTGCCAGCAGTTTATCGGGCCTGTCCACTTACGGGGCCGGGGACAATGAAAAACTGTTTTTT. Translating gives CASSLSGLSTYGAGDNEKLFF.

The chain's CDR3 is CASVAPRRVVGETWPYEQYF. CDR3 coding DNA: TGTGCCAGCGTCGCCCCCAGGAGAGTTGTAGGAGAGACGTGGCCCTACGAGCAGTACTTC. The chain joins TRBV28 to TRBJ2-7, with no clear D. The CDR3 is made up of 20 amino acids. Germline V CDR1 and CDR2: MDHEN, SYDVKM. The V and J ends lost 8 bases and 2 bases respectively, with 34 bases between them.

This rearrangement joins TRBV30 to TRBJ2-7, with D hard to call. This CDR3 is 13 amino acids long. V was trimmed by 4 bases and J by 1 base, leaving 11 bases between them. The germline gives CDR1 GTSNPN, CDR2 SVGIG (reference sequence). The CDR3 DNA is TGTGCCTGGAAAGACGCTCTATCCTACGAGCAGTACTTC. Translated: CAWKDALSYEQYF. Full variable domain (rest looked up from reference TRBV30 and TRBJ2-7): SQTIHQWPATLVQPVGSPLSLECTVEGTSNPNLYWYRQAAGRGLQLLFYSVGIGQISSEVPQNLSASRPQDRQFILSSKKLLLSDSGFYLCAWKDALSYEQYFGPGTRLTVT.

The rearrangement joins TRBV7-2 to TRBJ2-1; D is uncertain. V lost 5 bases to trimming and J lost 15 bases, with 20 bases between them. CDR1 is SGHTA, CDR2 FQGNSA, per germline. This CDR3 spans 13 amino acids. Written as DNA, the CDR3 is TGTGCCAGCAGCCTAACATGGACCGTCGTCCCGTTCTTC. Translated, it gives CASSLTWTVVPFF.

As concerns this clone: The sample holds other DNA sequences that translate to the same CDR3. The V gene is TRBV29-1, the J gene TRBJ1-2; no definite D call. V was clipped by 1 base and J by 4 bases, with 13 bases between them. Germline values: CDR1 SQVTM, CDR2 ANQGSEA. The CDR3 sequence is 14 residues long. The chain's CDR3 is CSVEAGIVGYGYTF. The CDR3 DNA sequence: TGCAGCGTTGAAGCTGGGATTGTCGGCTATGGCTACACCTTC.

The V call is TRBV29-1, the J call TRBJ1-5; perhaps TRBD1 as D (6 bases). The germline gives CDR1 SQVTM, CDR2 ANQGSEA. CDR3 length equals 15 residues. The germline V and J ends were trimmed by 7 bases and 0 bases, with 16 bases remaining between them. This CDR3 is CSGDNPFYSNQPQHF. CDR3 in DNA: TGCAGCGGGGACAACCCCTTTTATAGCAATCAGCCCCAGCATTTT.

The CDR3 DNA sequence: TGTGCCAGCAGCTTGAGTCTGGGTAGAGGGAGGAGCACAGATACGCAGTATTTT. Translating gives CASSLSLGRGRSTDTQYF. The rearrangement uses TRBV5-6 and TRBJ2-3; possibly TRBD2 for D (6 bases). The CDR3 sequence is 18 residues long. The germline V gene encodes CDR1 SGHDT and CDR2 YYEEEE. Between the trimmed V and J ends, which lost 1 base and 0 bases, there was a span of 18 bases.

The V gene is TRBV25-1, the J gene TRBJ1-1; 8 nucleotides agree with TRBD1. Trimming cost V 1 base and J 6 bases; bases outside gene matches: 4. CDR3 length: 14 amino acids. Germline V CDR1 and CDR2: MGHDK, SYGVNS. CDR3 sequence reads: CASSESAGGPEAFF. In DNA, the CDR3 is TGTGCCAGCAGTGAATCGGCAGGGGGCCCTGAAGCTTTCTTT.

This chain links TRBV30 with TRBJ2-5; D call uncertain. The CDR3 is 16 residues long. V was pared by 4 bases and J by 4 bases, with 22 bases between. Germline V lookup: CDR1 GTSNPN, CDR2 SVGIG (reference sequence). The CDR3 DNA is TGTGCCTGGACAACGTTGGTAGGGAACCAAAGAGAGACCCAGTACTTC. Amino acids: CAWTTLVGNQRETQYF.

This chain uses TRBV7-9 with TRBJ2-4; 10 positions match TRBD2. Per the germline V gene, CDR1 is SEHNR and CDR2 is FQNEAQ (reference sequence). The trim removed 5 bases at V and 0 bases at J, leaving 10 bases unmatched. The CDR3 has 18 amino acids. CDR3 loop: CASSTSSGGILAKNIQYF. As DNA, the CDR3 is TGTGCCAGCAGCACATCTAGCGGGGGAATCCTAGCCAAAAACATTCAGTACTTC.

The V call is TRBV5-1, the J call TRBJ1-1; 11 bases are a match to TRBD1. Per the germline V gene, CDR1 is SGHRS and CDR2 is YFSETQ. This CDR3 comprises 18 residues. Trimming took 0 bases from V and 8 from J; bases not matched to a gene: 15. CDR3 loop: CASSLVTGQGDTYLEAFF. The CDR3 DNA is TGCGCCAGCAGCTTGGTGACGGGACAGGGGGATACCTACCTCGAAGCTTTCTTT.

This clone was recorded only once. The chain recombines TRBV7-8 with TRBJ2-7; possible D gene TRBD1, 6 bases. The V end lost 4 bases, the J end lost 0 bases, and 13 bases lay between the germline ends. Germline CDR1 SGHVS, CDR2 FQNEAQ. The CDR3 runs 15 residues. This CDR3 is CASSSETGHSYEQYF. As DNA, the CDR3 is TGTGCCAGCAGCTCCGAGACAGGCCACTCCTACGAGCAGTACTTC.